This T cell receptor beta chain was documented in a study of CXCR3-negative and CXCR3-positive naive CD8 T cells. Notes on the study in general: The study found that naive CXCR3-negative and CXCR3-positive cells shared TRBV-TRBJ usage, while memory cells differed.

With UMI labels, 5' RACE was used to prepare the TRB cDNA libraries. Using the 5' RACE reads, TCRdb records one entry per CDR3 protein without DNA. The sample includes about 45,000 distinct CDR3 sequences. As concerns this clonotype: Its target is not known.

Every individual CD8+ T cell subset underwent sorting in triplicate at under 350,000 cells apiece. The CDR3 is 14 residues long. Germline V gives CDR1 SQVTM, CDR2 ANQGSEA. What was sequenced was naive CXCR3- CD8+ T cells from blood. Subset specified: CD45RO-CCR7+CD27+CD95- naive CD8+ T cells lacking CXCR3 (TNR3-). V and J are TRBV29-1 and TRBJ2-1. The sequence came from a human donor in good health. Some clones in this sample may be carry-over from other donors' samples. The CDR3 here is CSGLTVGSNNEQFF.